These 20 T cell receptor beta chains came from one sample sequenced in a study of tissue T cells after allogeneic stem cell transplantation. Clones were read by immunoSEQ multiplex PCR, and TCRdb kept only the in-frame ones, dropping some. This sample has over 3,500 clones, with roughly 44% found just once. The time point was: mouse harvest day 14 after allogeneic transplant. The graft held 10^6 splenic CD5+ T cells and 10^7 T-cell-depleted bone marrow cells. Input material: gut tissue. The source is a female BALB/c mouse given C57BL/6 T cells with graft-versus-host disease after an allogeneic hematopoietic cell transplant.

This clone turned up a few times. Genes and germline are mouse. The CDR3 goes on 1 residue after the read ends, and that part is filled in from the germline J gene. The genes are TRBV16 and TRBJ2-5, with 7 bases that match TRBD2. The junction had 2 bases not matched to a gene; V was cut back by 5 bases and J by 0 bases. There are 14 residues in the CDR3. Germline assignment: CDR1 SGHSA and CDR2 FRNQAP. CDR3 amino acids: CASSATGNQDTQYF. Partial CDR3 DNA: TGTGCAAGCAGCGCGACTGGGAACCAAGACACCCAGTAC.

This clone occurred a few times. Mouse germline and gene names are used. The CDR3 extends 1 residue past the end of the read, so its final part is completed from the germline J gene. The rearrangement uses TRBV15 and TRBJ1-1; D not certain. From germline, CDR1 is SGHND and CDR2 FRSKSL. The CDR3 loop spans 13 amino acids. V gave up 1 base and J gave up 2 bases, with 5 bases separating them. The CDR3 here is CASSLDSNTEVFF. Partial CDR3 DNA: TGTGCCAGCAGTTTAGACAGCAACACAGAAGTCTTC.

To note about this clone: All gene names here are mouse names. Read coverage stops 1 residue before the CDR3 terminus; the germline J gene supplies the remainder. The chain links TRBV13-3 to TRBJ1-2; TRBD1 matches at 10 bases. Trimming at V came to 2 bases and at J to 1 base, leaving 5 bases not matched to a gene. The CDR3 length is 16 residues. Germline V gives CDR1 NNHDY, CDR2 SYVADS. CDR3 DNA, as far as it was read: TGTGCCAGCAGTGACCGGACAGGGGGTAGAAACTCCGACTACACC. It specifies CASSDRTGGRNSDYT. The entire CDR3 sequence reads CASSDRTGGRNSDYTF.

Points on this clone: Each gene name is a mouse one. Read sequence stops 1 residue before the CDR3 end, and the germline J gene provides the missing end. The chain joins TRBV13-2 to TRBJ2-4; 13 bases are shared with TRBD2. J lost 0 bases, V lost 5 bases, and 0 bases had no gene match. The CDR3 spans 15 residues. The V gene's germline CDR1 is NNHNN and CDR2 SYGAGS (reference sequence). The CDR3 loop reads CASGGLGGSQNTLYF. CDR3 DNA, as far as it was read: TGTGCCAGCGGGGGACTGGGGGGGAGTCAAAACACCTTGTAC.

Concerning this clone itself: Any gene name here is a mouse gene name. The CDR3 end is not reached by the read, which stops 1 residue before it; the germline J gene fills it in. The chain carries TRBV26 and TRBJ1-6; 8 bases map to TRBD1. TRBJ1-6 is an ORF; its function is uncertain. J lost 5 bases, V lost 2 bases, and 2 bases had no gene match. The CDR3 runs to 15 residues. In germline, CDR1 is KGHPV, CDR2 FQNQEV (reference sequence). CDR3 sequence: CASSLGQGNNSPLYF. The DNA read from the CDR3 is TGTGCCAGCAGTCTGGGACAGGGAAATAATTCGCCCCTCTAC.

In this sample, this clone is medium-sized. These gene names are mouse names. The read halts 1 residue ahead of the CDR3 end, with the missing end drawn from the germline J gene. The chain couples TRBV29 to TRBJ2-7, with a possible D match to TRBD1 (6 bases). Germline V gives CDR1 MSHET, CDR2 SYDVDS. The CDR3 is 12 residues long. Trimming left V 5 bases short and J 6 bases short, with 11 bases between. CDR3 DNA (partial): TGTGCTAGCAGTCGCGACAGGATTGAACAGTAC. Residues: CASSRDRIEQY. The CDR3 in its entirety is CASSRDRIEQYF.

The table lists this clone with a count of one. Germline and genes: mouse. The read is 1 residue too short to cover the CDR3 end, so that end is filled in from the germline J gene. This chain uses TRBV26 with TRBJ1-1, with D perhaps TRBD1 (6 bases). Germline V gene sequence: CDR1 KGHPV, CDR2 FQNQEV (reference sequence). Between the trimmed V and J ends, which lost 2 bases and 1 base, there was a span of 8 bases. This CDR3 contains 14 residues. Incomplete CDR3 DNA: TGTGCCAGCAGTCTGGGACAGAAAAACACAGAAGTCTTC. This encodes CASSLGQKNTEVF. In full, the CDR3 is CASSLGQKNTEVFF.

This clone was observed a few times. Gene labels here are mouse ones. The missing CDR3 end, 1 residue past where the read stops, is filled in from the germline J gene. The J gene is TRBJ1-1, the V gene TRBV26; TRBD1 matches at 12 bases. The CDR3 loop spans 15 amino acids. In germline, CDR1 is KGHPV, CDR2 FQNQEV (reference sequence). Trimming cost V 3 bases and J 4 bases; bases outside gene matches: 3. CDR3 DNA (partial): TGTGCCAGCAGTCTCGGGACAGGGGGCCCCACAGAAGTCTTC. Amino acids: CASSLGTGGPTEVF. The entire CDR3 is CASSLGTGGPTEVFF.

Comments on this clone: Each gene name is a mouse one. From the germline J gene comes the end of the CDR3, since the read stops 1 residue before it. The rearrangement uses TRBV26 and TRBJ1-1, with D possibly matching TRBD1 (5 bases). CDR1 and CDR2 (germline): KGHPV, FQNQEV (reference sequence). The CDR3 spans 14 residues. V shed 0 bases and J shed 1 base, with 6 bases lying between them. The CDR3 loop is CASSLSGLNTEVFF. The DNA read from the CDR3 is TGTGCCAGCAGTCTGTCGGGGCTAAACACAGAAGTCTTC.

As for this clone: The listed genes are named as in mouse. The read ends 1 residue early relative to the CDR3; the germline J gene fills the gap. The rearrangement links TRBV13-2 to TRBJ1-6, with D unclear. TRBJ1-6 counts as an open reading frame of uncertain function. CDR1 is NNHNN and CDR2 is SYGAGS in the germline V gene (reference sequence). The CDR3 totals 16 residues. The V gene lost 3 bases and the J gene lost 0 bases, with 10 bases spanning the gap. CDR3 DNA, as far as it was read: TGTGCCAGCGGTGGCAGGTTTCTTTCCTATAATTCGCCCCTCTAC. Encoded protein: CASGGRFLSYNSPLY. The whole CDR3 protein is CASGGRFLSYNSPLYF.

As to this clone: Gene names and germline match the mouse. The read gets to within 1 residue of the CDR3 end, and the germline J gene fills in the rest. The J gene is TRBJ2-3, the V gene TRBV12-2; either TRBD1 or TRBD2 may supply D (5 bases each). Germline assignment: CDR1 SGHLS and CDR2 HYDKME. The CDR3 consists of 15 residues. V was cut by 2 bases and J by 0 bases, with 11 bases left in between. CDR3 loop: CASSPGGPSAETLYF. Incomplete CDR3 DNA: TGTGCCAGCTCTCCCGGGGGTCCTAGTGCAGAAACGCTGTAT. The full variable domain, with the rest looked up from reference TRBV12-2 and TRBJ2-3, is NSGVVQSPRYIIKGKGERSILKCIPISGHLSVAWYQQTQGQELKFFIQHYDKMERDKGNLPSRFSVQQFDDYHSEMNMSALELEDSAVYFCASSPGGPSAETLYFGSGTRLTVL.

About this clone: Gene labels here are mouse ones. The sequenced fragment ends 1 residue before the CDR3 boundary, so the rest is inferred from the germline J gene. This chain connects TRBV3 to TRBJ1-1; D is unresolved. V gave up 2 bases and J gave up 4 bases, with 14 bases separating them. This CDR3 contains 15 residues. Germline-derived CDR1 and CDR2 are SNHLY and FYNGKV (reference sequence). The CDR3 DNA, read in part, is TGTGCCAGCAGCTTAAGGCAGGTTGGTGGCACAGAAGTCTTC. It codes for CASSLRQVGGTEVF. The whole CDR3 sequence reads CASSLRQVGGTEVFF. The full variable domain, its missing parts supplied by reference TRBV3 and TRBJ1-1, is GPKVLQIPSHQIIDMGQMVTLNCDPVSNHLYFYWYKQILGQQMEFLVNFYNGKVMEKSKLFKDQFSVERPDGSYFTLKIQPTALEDSAVYFCASSLRQVGGTEVFFGKGTRLTVV.

In regard to this clone: All gene names here are mouse names. The observed sequence ends 1 residue before the CDR3 terminus, with the missing tail filled in from the germline J gene. The chain couples TRBV15 to TRBJ2-4; 8 nucleotides agree with TRBD1. J was trimmed by 4 bases and V by 2 bases; bases with no gene match: 2. Germline CDR1 reads SGHND; CDR2 reads FRSKSL. The CDR3 loop spans 14 amino acids. The DNA read from the CDR3 is TGTGCCAGCAGTTTAAACAGGGGGGAAAACACCTTGTAC. It translates to CASSLNRGENTLY. The entire CDR3 protein reads CASSLNRGENTLYF.

Worth noting for this clone: Gene and germline names: mouse. The read ends 1 residue before the CDR3 terminus; that terminus is restored from the germline J gene. V gene TRBV2 combines with J gene TRBJ2-5; 13 positions match TRBD2. V lost 3 bases, J lost 2 bases, and 5 bases stayed unmatched. Germline V gives CDR1 LGHNA, CDR2 YSYQKL. The CDR3 sequence is 17 residues long. CDR3 in amino acids: CASSHGLGGRVQDTQYF. The sequenced part of the CDR3 DNA is TGTGCCAGCAGCCACGGACTGGGGGGGCGTGTCCAAGACACCCAGTAC. Filled out from reference TRBV2 and TRBJ2-5, the complete variable domain reads DPKIIQKPKYLVAVTGSEKILICEQYLGHNAMYWYRQSAKKPLEFMFSYSYQKLMDNQTASSRFQPQSSKKNHLDLQITALKPDDSATYFCASSHGLGGRVQDTQYFGPGTRLLVL.

In regard to this clone: The germline and genes are mouse ones. The read halts 1 residue ahead of the CDR3 end, with the missing end drawn from the germline J gene. The chain couples TRBV26 to TRBJ2-1, with 8 nucleotides matching TRBD1. Germline loops: CDR1 KGHPV, CDR2 FQNQEV (reference sequence). Unmatched junction bases numbered 4, after V lost 6 bases and J lost 6 bases. This CDR3 spans 13 amino acids. CDR3 loop: CASRRDRFAEQFF. The DNA read from the CDR3 is TGTGCCAGCAGAAGGGACAGGTTTGCTGAGCAGTTC.

About this clone: The gene names given are mouse names. CDR3 in amino acids: CASSYDFYEQYF. The part of the CDR3 DNA that was read is TGTGCCAGCAGCTACGACTTTTATGAACAGTAC. This chain links TRBV4 with TRBJ2-7; D unresolved. The read ends 1 residue early relative to the CDR3; the germline J gene fills the gap. The CDR3 contains 12 residues. The ends were cut back, 3 bases at V and 4 bases at J, with 7 bases in the middle. The V gene's germline CDR1 is LGHDT and CDR2 YNNKQL (reference sequence).

This clone occurred a few times. Each gene name is a mouse one. The observed sequence ends 1 residue before the CDR3 terminus, with the missing tail filled in from the germline J gene. This sequence joins TRBV26 and TRBJ2-5, with a tentative D call TRBD1 (5 bases). Germline CDR1 reads KGHPV; CDR2 reads FQNQEV (reference sequence). V was trimmed by 4 bases and J by 1 base, leaving 6 bases between them. This CDR3 region has 13 residues. Incomplete CDR3 DNA: TGTGCCAGCAGTCAGGGGTACCAAGACACCCAGTAC. It specifies CASSQGYQDTQY. The whole CDR3 sequence is CASSQGYQDTQYF.

This clone is medium-sized (0.01 to 0.1%) by share. Gene labels here are mouse ones. The CDR3 end is not reached by the read, which stops 1 residue before it; the germline J gene fills it in. The V gene is TRBV26, the J gene TRBJ2-4; D may be TRBD2 (6 bases). Germline values: CDR1 KGHPV, CDR2 FQNQEV (reference sequence). The CDR3 runs 15 residues. Between the trimmed V and J ends, which lost 3 bases and 0 bases, there was a span of 10 bases. The CDR3 sequence: CASSLLGTSQNTLYF. Incomplete CDR3 DNA: TGTGCCAGCAGTCTTCTGGGGACCAGTCAAAACACCTTGTAC.

On this clone itself: Mouse germline and gene names are used. The read terminates 1 residue ahead of where the CDR3 ends, so the germline J gene completes it. The V and J genes are TRBV16 and TRBJ1-4, with 9 bases identical to TRBD1. After removal of 6 bases from V and 3 bases from J, the junction contained 2 bases not matched to a gene. CDR1 is SGHSA, CDR2 FRNQAP, per germline. The CDR3 contains 14 residues. This chain's CDR3 is CASSTGGTNERLFF. Incomplete CDR3 DNA: TGTGCAAGCAGTACAGGGGGCACCAACGAAAGATTATTT.

A remark on this clone: Gene names and germline refer to mouse. The read stops 1 residue short of the end of the CDR3; the missing end is completed from the germline J gene. The identical CDR3 is also encoded by other nucleotide sequences in the sample. V gene TRBV4 combines with J gene TRBJ2-4; TRBD1 might be the D (6 bases). The CDR3 runs 17 residues. Germline V lookup: CDR1 LGHDT, CDR2 YNNKQL (reference sequence). The V end was cut by 4 bases, the J end by 5 bases, with 22 bases between. The CDR3 bases that were read are TGTGCCAGCAGCTCTCTCCGGGACATAGCTCCGCGAAACACCTTGTAC. Amino acids: CASSSLRDIAPRNTLY. The complete CDR3 sequence is CASSSLRDIAPRNTLYF.